Each of the 26 T cell receptor beta chains below was sequenced from the same sample in a study of naive and memory T cell subsets. Study observations and caveats: Naive repertoires, especially CD8, held a few larger clonotypes, possibly memory cells re-expressing CD45RA.

Two oligonucleotides, mixed equimolar, formed the beta constant-region primer covering TRBC1 and TRBC2. Ligated cDNA was amplified by four rounds of PCR with nested alpha and beta constant-region primers and SP2. Via MiXCR, TCRdb re-called the UMI-ligation and nested PCR reads, giving one row per CDR3 protein. The table shows more than 95,000 distinct CDR3 sequences, with approximately 14% occurring only once. Antigen specificity for these receptors is unknown. The sequenced material came from naive CD8+ T cells from blood. These receptors originate from a human donor in good health.

This clonotype was detected many times. The genes are TRBV29-1 and TRBJ1-1, with a weak D call TRBD1 (5 bases). The CDR3 is 13 residues long. The ends were cut back, 3 bases at V and 0 bases at J, with 8 bases in the middle. Germline V gene data show CDR1 as SQVTM and CDR2 as ANQGSEA. CDR3: CSVEAGLNTEAFF. CDR3 DNA sequence: TGCAGCGTTGAGGCAGGGTTGAACACTGAAGCTTTCTTT.

CDR3 in DNA: TGCGCCAGCAGCCAAGATGGGCGGACACCCTACAATGAGCAGTTCTTC. Its translation is CASSQDGRTPYNEQFF. The chain recombines TRBV4-3 with TRBJ2-1, with D tentatively TRBD1 (5 bases). CDR1 is LGHNA, CDR2 YSLEER, per germline. Trimming cost V 0 bases and J 2 bases, with 11 bases left between them. The CDR3 loop spans 16 amino acids.

The rearrangement uses TRBV20-1 and TRBJ2-3; the D is unclear. With 3 bases removed from V and 2 bases from J, the gap between germline ends came to 3 bases. This CDR3 region has 11 residues. The germline CDR1 and CDR2 sequences are DFQATT and SNEGSKA (reference sequence). CDR3 in DNA: TGCAGTGCTAGGTTCACAGATACGCAGTATTTT. Protein: CSARFTDTQYF.

V usage is TRBV20-1 and J usage is TRBJ2-1, with 11 bases fitting TRBD2. The CDR3 spans 15 residues. CDR1 and CDR2 from the germline V gene are DFQATT and SNEGSKA (reference sequence). V lost 5 bases to trimming and J lost 4 bases; unmatched junction nucleotides: 7. The CDR3 loop reads CSAPETSGNYNEQFF. For the CDR3, the DNA is TGCAGTGCTCCTGAGACTAGCGGGAATTACAATGAGCAGTTCTTC.

This clonotype was recorded many times. This rearrangement joins TRBV28 to TRBJ1-2; perhaps TRBD1 as D (5 bases). The germline CDR1 and CDR2 sequences are MDHEN and SYDVKM. This CDR3 region has 13 residues. V was clipped by 6 bases and J by 3 bases, with 11 bases between them. CDR3 in DNA: TGTGCCAGCAGGTCCAGGGTTCACTATGGCTACACCTTC. It yields the protein CASRSRVHYGYTF.

This clonotype was found a few times. The chain has TRBV6-2 or TRBV6-3 and TRBJ2-1; no firm D call. This CDR3 is built from 18 residues. V dropped 7 bases and J dropped 7 bases, with 29 bases sitting between them. CDR1 is MNHEY and CDR2 is SVGEGT in the germline V gene. The CDR3, as DNA: TGTGCCAGCAACCTACCCCCAACCGACTCGTTGAACCGGAATGAGCAGTTCTTC. Translating gives CASNLPPTDSLNRNEQFF.

This clonotype has more than one count but fewer than ten. V and J are TRBV4-3 and TRBJ2-7; TRBD2 matches 7 bases. CDR3 length: 15 amino acids. V shed 1 base, J shed 3 bases, and the junction held 6 bases outside the gene matches. CDR1 and CDR2 (germline): LGHNA, YSLEER. As DNA, the CDR3 is TGCGCCAGCAGCCAAGCTGGCGGGAGCAACTACGAGCAGTACTTC. It codes for CASSQAGGSNYEQYF.

This clonotype occurred once. CDR3 in DNA: TGTGCCACCAGCCAAGGGGGGACGGGTGGCTACACCTTC. This encodes CATSQGGTGGYTF. This chain connects TRBV15 to TRBJ1-2, with a weak D call TRBD1 (6 bases). The germline V gene encodes CDR1 LNHNV and CDR2 YYDKDF (reference sequence). V lost 5 bases and J lost 7, with 14 bases in between. The CDR3 has 13 residues.

This clonotype was seen only a few times. J is TRBJ1-2 and V is TRBV6-5, with 7 nucleotides matching TRBD1. Germline loops: CDR1 MNHEY, CDR2 SVGAGI. The ends lost 2 bases at V and 3 bases at J; junction bases unmatched: 3. This CDR3 is built from 14 residues. CDR3 DNA: TGTGCCAGCAGTTACGGCACAGGGGACTATGGCTACACCTTC. Translating it yields CASSYGTGDYGYTF.

This clonotype was seen ten or more times. The genes are TRBV12-3 or TRBV12-4 and TRBJ2-3, with D hard to call. The CDR3 runs 12 residues. The V and J ends lost 7 bases and 0 bases respectively, with 5 bases between them. DNA of the CDR3: TGTGCCAGCACCCCTAGCACAGATACGCAGTATTTT. It translates to CASTPSTDTQYF.

This clonotype was counted a few times. The chain carries TRBV20-1 and TRBJ2-4; D tentatively fits TRBD1 or TRBD2 (5 bases each). V was shortened by 5 bases and J by 5 bases, with 16 bases between the two germline ends. Germline CDR1 and CDR2: DFQATT and SNEGSKA (reference sequence). This CDR3 spans 14 amino acids. Written as DNA, the CDR3 is TGCAGTGCTGTCCCTGAGGGGAAGGAAAACATTCAGTACTTC. It yields the protein CSAVPEGKENIQYF.

V is TRBV4-3 and J is TRBJ2-1; maybe TRBD2 (5 bases). The CDR3 is made up of 15 amino acids. The V gene lost 0 bases and the J gene lost 1 base, with 7 bases spanning the gap. Germline lookup yields CDR1 LGHNA and CDR2 YSLEER. CDR3: CASSQDGGSYNEQFF. In DNA form, the CDR3 reads TGCGCCAGCAGCCAAGATGGAGGTTCCTACAATGAGCAGTTCTTC.

This clonotype was counted at least ten times. This chain links TRBV9 with TRBJ1-1, with TRBD1 identical over 11 bases. Germline trimming cut 4 bases from V and 4 bases from J; bases unmatched to any gene: 3. The CDR3 has 14 amino acids. In germline, CDR1 is SGDLS, CDR2 YYNGEE. DNA for the CDR3: TGTGCCAGCAGCCCCGGGACAGGGGGCACTGAAGCTTTCTTT. Its protein is CASSPGTGGTEAFF.

About this clonotype itself: Being one base from a much bigger clone, this may be a read error. The V and J genes are TRBV28 and TRBJ2-7; D call uncertain. The germline V gene has CDR1 MDHEN and CDR2 SYDVKM. Trimming shortened V by 5 bases and J by 5 bases, and 16 bases separated the two germline ends. This CDR3 contains 14 residues. CDR3 sequence: CASSPTREPNEQYF. For the CDR3, the DNA is TGTGCCAGCAGTCCGACAAGGGAACCCAACGAGCAGTACTTC.

The chain uses TRBV4-1 and TRBJ2-7; either TRBD1 or TRBD2 may supply D (5 bases each). V gave up 0 bases and J gave up 0 bases, with 12 bases separating them. CDR1 and CDR2 from the germline V gene are MGHRA and YSYEKL. The CDR3 sequence is 16 residues long. This CDR3 is CASSQDRTGHSYEQYF. The DNA for the CDR3 is TGCGCCAGCAGCCAAGATCGCACGGGGCACTCCTACGAGCAGTACTTC.

Only a few counts were recorded for this clonotype. The chain is built from TRBV9 and TRBJ2-1, with a tentative D call TRBD1 (5 bases). Germline CDR1 SGDLS, CDR2 YYNGEE. This CDR3 has 15 amino acids. Between the trimmed V and J ends, which lost 3 bases and 8 bases, there was a span of 18 bases. CDR3 nucleotide sequence: TGTGCCAGCAGCGCGCACGCGACAGACGTGGATGAGCAGTTCTTC. As protein: CASSAHATDVDEQFF.

The gene calls are TRBV15 and TRBJ2-3, with D perhaps TRBD1 (6 bases). V was clipped by 5 bases and J by 3 bases, with 18 bases between them. Germline CDR1 reads LNHNV; CDR2 reads YYDKDF (reference sequence). CDR3 length equals 16 residues. The DNA of the CDR3 is TGTGCCACCAGCGTACACAGGGAGACGGCGACAGATACGCAGTATTTT. Protein product: CATSVHRETATDTQYF.

The chain links TRBV18 to TRBJ1-2; D is possibly TRBD1 (5 bases). The germline CDR1 and CDR2 sequences are KGHSH and LQKENI. This CDR3 has 14 amino acids. Trimming shortened V by 4 bases and J by 3 bases, and 12 bases separated the two germline ends. This CDR3 is CASSLPGEYYGYTF. The CDR3 region has the DNA TGTGCCAGCTCACTACCGGGGGAGTACTATGGCTACACCTTC.

The genes are TRBV21-1 and TRBJ2-1; the table's D call TRBD2 went unverified against the DNA. TRBV21-1 is classified as a pseudogene. The CDR3 consists of 17 residues. This chain's CDR3 is CASSSLRAGGPYNEQFF. The CDR3 bases are TGTGCCAGCAGCTCACTGAGGGCGGGAGGACCCTACAATGAGCAGTTCTTC.

This clonotype was counted a few times. The chain links TRBV28 to TRBJ1-5; a weak D match, TRBD1 (5 bases). V was pared by 5 bases and J by 3 bases, with 14 bases between. This CDR3 contains 15 residues. Germline loops: CDR1 MDHEN, CDR2 SYDVKM. CDR3 loop: CASSLDGGDNQPQHF. The DNA for the CDR3 is TGTGCCAGCAGTCTGGACGGAGGGGACAATCAGCCCCAGCATTTT.

A single count supports this clonotype. The chain uses TRBV29-1 and TRBJ2-5; D is uncertain. The CDR3 runs 14 residues. The V gene's germline CDR1 is SQVTM and CDR2 ANQGSEA. The V end was cut by 7 bases, the J end by 4 bases, with 19 bases between. The CDR3 DNA is TGCAGCGCTTCGCCCCCGGCCCGTGGAGAGACCCAGTACTTC. This sequence encodes CSASPPARGETQYF.

This clonotype was counted many times. The rearrangement links TRBV19 to TRBJ1-5; D gene ambiguous. V lost 3 bases and J 1 base, leaving 13 bases between the germline ends. The CDR3 totals 16 residues. Looked up from germline, CDR1 is LNHDA and CDR2 is SQIVND (reference sequence). CDR3 DNA sequence: TGTGCCAGTAGTATCTCCCAGCTGTGGAGCAATCAGCCCCAGCATTTT. Translated, it gives CASSISQLWSNQPQHF.

This chain uses TRBV5-1 with TRBJ2-1, with 10 bases matching TRBD2. V was clipped by 0 bases and J by 0 bases; unmatched bases: 6. The CDR3 covers 18 residues. In germline, CDR1 is SGHRS, CDR2 YFSETQ. This CDR3 reads CASSLGTSGWSSYNEQFF. CDR3 bases: TGCGCCAGCAGCTTGGGGACTAGCGGCTGGAGCTCCTACAATGAGCAGTTCTTC.

This clonotype was counted at least ten times. The chain joins TRBV11-3 to TRBJ2-3; D remains unclear. CDR1 is SGHNT, CDR2 YENEEA, per germline. Trimming took off 6 bases at V and 3 bases at J, with 7 bases between the two ends. The CDR3 is 12 residues long. The CDR3 sequence: CASSSRTDTQYF. In DNA form, the CDR3 reads TGTGCCAGCAGTTCCAGAACAGATACGCAGTATTTT.

The chain has TRBV5-5 and TRBJ2-1, with D unresolved. Trimming took 7 bases from V and 3 from J, leaving 17 bases between them. The V gene's germline CDR1 is SGHKS and CDR2 YYEKEE (reference sequence). The CDR3 spans 15 residues. This CDR3 reads CASHPSLVLYNEQFF. In DNA form, the CDR3 reads TGTGCCAGCCACCCATCTTTAGTTCTCTACAATGAGCAGTTCTTC. Supplemented by reference TRBV5-5 and TRBJ2-1, the full variable domain reads DAGVTQSPTHLIKTRGQQVTLRCSPISGHKSVSWYQQVLGQGPQFIFQYYEKEERGRGNFPDRFSARQFPNYSSELNVNALLLGDSALYLCASHPSLVLYNEQFFGPGTRLTVL.

The chain recombines TRBV20-1 with TRBJ1-4; 9 nucleotides line up with TRBD1. J gave up 8 bases and V 3 bases, and 4 bases lay outside the gene matches. In germline, CDR1 is DFQATT, CDR2 SNEGSKA (reference sequence). There are 13 residues in the CDR3. CDR3 DNA: TGCAGTGCTAGTGGGACAGGGAAGGAAAAACTGTTTTTT. Encoded protein: CSASGTGKEKLFF.